This TCR beta chain appears in the sequencing data of a study of blood T cell repertoires in COVID-19. In the study overall: Whether acute or convalescent, the COVID-19 samples came from the United States, Italy and Spain. Sample material is recorded as cDNA or gDNA derived from T cells, B-cell-depleted T cells, or PBMCs.

CDR1 is LNHNV, CDR2 YYDKDF, per germline (reference sequence). V was cut by 5 bases and J by 0 bases, with 23 bases left in between. The CDR3 sequence is 20 residues long. Original data processing: Reference gene primer amplification gave nucleated cell count estimates. Sequencing was performed with immunoSEQ multiplex PCR; in TCRdb, only in-frame clones are kept and a portion is missing. That table supplies the V and J calls and clone size; D and trimming were determined from the DNA. The table has 200,000 or so clones, around four fifths seen once. Sequencing was carried out using peripheral blood. The V gene is TRBV15, the J gene TRBJ2-6; D is perhaps TRBD2 (5 bases). The sequence derives from a woman aged 35 to 49 with acute or convalescent COVID-19. Here the CDR3 DNA reads TGTGCCACCAGCCCTGGGGAGAGCAGGACCTTCCGCTCTGGGGCCAACGTCCTGACTTTC. Translating it yields CATSPGESRTFRSGANVLTF.